The entry below describes one TCR beta chain. The sample belongs to a study of patients and donors after allogeneic stem cell transplantation. TCRdb re-called the RT-PCR reads with MiXCR, one entry per CDR3 protein. The profile shows 920,000 or so distinct CDR3 sequences, about a sixth of them singletons. CDR3 size: 11 residues. The V end was cut by 7 bases, the J end by 11 bases, with 13 bases between. Sequenced input: blood, either unsorted or a sorted T cell fraction (not recorded which). The sequence was collected from a human donor who was either an allogeneic HSCT recipient or a stem cell or donor lymphocyte infusion donor (not recorded which). It is not recorded whose cells these are; they may come from a transplant donor. The V and J genes are TRBV12-3 or TRBV12-4 and TRBJ2-3; D ambiguous. This chain's CDR3 is CASTSRDEQYF. In DNA, the CDR3 is TGTGCCAGCACCTCTAGGGATGAGCAGTATTTT.